This TCR beta chain derives from a study of blood T cell repertoires in COVID-19. In the study overall: Specimens from acute and convalescent COVID-19 originated in the United States, Italy and Spain. T cells, B-cell-depleted T cells, or PBMCs provided the cDNA or gDNA that served as material.

Participants spanned ages about 18 to 89 years and resided in 24 US areas. The V end lost 5 bases, the J end lost 3 bases, and 14 bases lay between the germline ends. This CDR3 region has 14 residues. Germline CDR1 SGHTA, CDR2 FQGNSA. Methods used by the authors: How many nucleated cells were present was estimated from reference gene primer amplification. Generated by immunoSEQ multiplex PCR, the TCRdb table keeps only in-frame clones and is missing some. The V and J calls and the clone size are those of that table, but D and trimming were determined from the DNA. The table includes a few hundred thousand clones, around 87% detected once.

This chain uses TRBV7-2 with TRBJ2-7; maybe TRBD2 (5 bases). Sequencing used PBMCs or T cells enriched from blood (not recorded which). The clonotype comes from a woman between 18 and 29 years old with acute COVID-19. The CDR3 sequence is CASSPSSSVYEQYF. Here the CDR3 DNA reads TGTGCCAGCAGCCCCTCGAGTAGCGTCTACGAGCAGTACTTC.